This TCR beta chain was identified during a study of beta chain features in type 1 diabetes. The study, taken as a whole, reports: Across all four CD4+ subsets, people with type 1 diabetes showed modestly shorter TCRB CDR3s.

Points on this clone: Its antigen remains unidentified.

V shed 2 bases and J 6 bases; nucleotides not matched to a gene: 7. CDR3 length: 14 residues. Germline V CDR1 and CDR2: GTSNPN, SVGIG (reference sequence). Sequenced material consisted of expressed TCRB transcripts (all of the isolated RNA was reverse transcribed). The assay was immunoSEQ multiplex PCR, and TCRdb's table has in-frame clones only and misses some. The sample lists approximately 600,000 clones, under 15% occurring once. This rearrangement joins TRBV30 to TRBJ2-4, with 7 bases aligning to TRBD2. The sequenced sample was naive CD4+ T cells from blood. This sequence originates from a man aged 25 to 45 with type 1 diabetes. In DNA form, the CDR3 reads TGTGCCTGGAGTAGCGGGACCCTGGCAAACATTCAGTACTTC. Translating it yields CAWSSGTLANIQYF. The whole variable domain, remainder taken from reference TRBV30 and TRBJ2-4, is SQTIHQWPATLVQPVGSPLSLECTVEGTSNPNLYWYRQAAGRGLQLLFYSVGIGQISSEVPQNLSASRPQDRQFILSSKKLLLSDSGFYLCAWSSGTLANIQYFGAGTRLSVL.